The clone carrying this T cell receptor beta chain was detected many times. Its specificity is not known. Before thyroid surgery, none of the patients had received any treatment. Germline V gene data show CDR1 as SGHAT and CDR2 as FQNNGV. The CDR3 has 17 residues. Deletions cut 0 bases from V and 7 bases from J, with 18 bases between. This sample is drawn from a study of metastatic and nonmetastatic thyroid tumors. Study results and caveats: In both blood and tumor samples, TCR beta diversity was reported significantly higher for malignant than benign nodules.

As originally analysed: Researchers built a distant-metastasis classifier for papillary thyroid cancer that drew on CDR3 differences across clinicopathological groups. Via MiXCR, TCRdb re-called the PCR reads. The V and J calls and clone size are TCRdb's, not the authors'. The sample has some 93,000 clones, about 12% seen once. The chain combines TRBV11-2 with TRBJ2-2; tentatively, D is TRBD1 (5 bases). The sequence derives from a female donor with papillary thyroid cancer or a benign thyroid nodule (not recorded which). Some clones in this sample may be carry-over from other donors' samples. The material sequenced was blood. CDR3 residues: CASSLDTPGLAGGELFF. The DNA of the CDR3 is TGTGCCAGCAGCTTAGATACCCCAGGGCTCGCTGGCGGGGAGCTGTTTTTT.